The rows below give T cell receptor beta chains drawn from one sample of a study of T cell responses to AZD1222 COVID-19 vaccine. Here immunoSEQ multiplex PCR was the method, and the copy in TCRdb shows in-frame clones only, minus some. The table shows more than 65,000 clones, with around 85% occurring only once. The sample was peripheral blood, taken on day 0 of AZD1222 vaccination. The receptors here all came from an adult in good health. CDR3s include the opening cysteine and the closing phenylalanine or tryptophan. The D gene is left open where the match is weak. Some rows mark clone size as missing; the rest say once, few, many or name a class of expanded clone.

size: NA; J: TRBJ2-7; D: NA; V: TRBV5-6; DNA: TGTGCCAGCAGTGAGAGCGGTACCACCTACGAGCAGTACTTC; CDR3: CASSESGTTYEQYF
size: NA; J: TRBJ1-5; D: NA; V: TRBV7-9; DNA: TGTGCCAGCAGCTTAGGTGGTGGTGGATGGGAGCCCCAGCATTTT; CDR3: CASSLGGGGWEPQHF
size: NA; J: TRBJ2-1; D: TRBD2; V: TRBV27; DNA: TGTGCCAGCAGTCTCGTAGCGGGGGGTAGGAATGAGCAGTTCTTC; CDR3: CASSLVAGGRNEQFF
size: NA; J: TRBJ2-5; D: NA; V: TRBV2; DNA: TGTGCCAGCAGTGAAGGAGGGTACCAAGAGACCCAGTACTTC; CDR3: CASSEGGYQETQYF
size: NA; J: TRBJ2-1; D: NA; V: TRBV24-1; DNA: TGTGCCACCAGTGACCTCCTGGAGGGTGAGCAGTTCTTC; CDR3: CATSDLLEGEQFF
size: NA; J: TRBJ1-6; D: NA; V: TRBV7-8; DNA: TGTGCCAGCAGCGGAGGGATGAAACCCCTCCACTTT; CDR3: CASSGGMKPLHF
size: NA; J: TRBJ2-4; D: NA; V: TRBV28; DNA: TGTGCCAGCAGTTCCAATCGTCGGGTCGATCTAGCCAAAAACATTCAGTACTTC; CDR3: CASSSNRRVDLAKNIQYF
size: NA; J: TRBJ1-5; D: NA; V: TRBV30; DNA: TGTGCCTGGAGCCCGATGGCGGGTCAGCCCCAGCATTTT; CDR3: CAWSPMAGQPQHF
size: NA; J: TRBJ2-7; D: TRBD2; V: TRBV4-2; DNA: TGTGCCAGCAGCCAAGGCACGGTCGGGGCGGGGGGCTACGAGCAGTACTTC; CDR3: CASSQGTVGAGGYEQYF
size: NA; J: TRBJ2-5; D: NA; V: TRBV11-2; DNA: TGTGCCAGCAGCTTCCTCACAGAGAGTCTTTACTTC; CDR3: CASSFLTESLYF
size: NA; J: TRBJ1-5; D: NA; V: TRBV19; DNA: TGTGCCAGTAGTATAGGCACAGTAAGCAATCAGCCCCAGCATTTT; CDR3: CASSIGTVSNQPQHF
size: few; J: TRBJ2-1; D: TRBD2; V: TRBV10-3; DNA: TGTGCCATCAGAGCGGGATTATACAATGAGCAGTTCTTC; CDR3: CAIRAGLYNEQFF
size: NA; J: TRBJ2-1; D: TRBD2; V: TRBV6-1; DNA: TGTGCCAGCAGTGAAGTTAGCGGGAGAAGTTTTGAGCAGTTCTTC; CDR3: CASSEVSGRSFEQFF
size: NA; J: TRBJ2-2; D: NA; V: TRBV10-2; DNA: TGCGCCAGCAGGAACACCGGGGAGCTGTTTTTT; CDR3: CASRNTGELFF
size: few; J: TRBJ2-7; D: TRBD1; V: TRBV11-2; DNA: TGTGCCAGCAGTTTTACGGACAGGGCCTCCTACGAGCAGTACTTC; CDR3: CASSFTDRASYEQYF
size: few; J: TRBJ1-4; D: NA; V: TRBV2; DNA: TGTGCCAGCAGCTACGACCGTGAAAAACTGTTTTTT; CDR3: CASSYDREKLFF
size: NA; J: TRBJ1-2; D: TRBD1; V: TRBV5-4; DNA: TGTGCCAGCAGCTTGTTCGGACAGGGGGCAGATGGCTACACCTTC; CDR3: CASSLFGQGADGYTF
size: once; J: TRBJ2-3; D: TRBD1; V: TRBV2; DNA: TGTGCCAGCAGACAGGGGGCGAGCACAGATACGCAGTATTTT; CDR3: CASRQGASTDTQYF
size: few; J: TRBJ2-7; D: NA; V: TRBV19; DNA: TGTGCCAGTAGCGCTAACTCCTACGAGCAGTACTTC; CDR3: CASSANSYEQYF
size: NA; J: TRBJ1-5; D: NA; V: TRBV6-5; DNA: TGTGCCAGCAGGGCTAATGAGGGCCGCAATCAGCCCCAGCATTTT; CDR3: CASRANEGRNQPQHF
size: NA; J: TRBJ1-1; D: NA; V: TRBV18; DNA: TGTGCCAGCTCACCATCTTTATATGACAAACTGGGGGACACTGAAGCTTTCTTT; CDR3: CASSPSLYDKLGDTEAFF
size: once; J: TRBJ1-6; D: NA; V: TRBV5-1; DNA: TGCGCCAGCAGCTTGGACGGCAGAGAGGCTTCACCCCTCCACTTT; CDR3: CASSLDGREASPLHF
size: NA; J: TRBJ1-1; D: NA; V: TRBV10-1; DNA: TGCGTCAGCATTCTCTCCCAACAGGACATTTGTTGTGAAGCTTTCTTT; CDR3: CVSILSQQDICCEAFF
size: NA; J: TRBJ1-3; D: NA; V: TRBV10-3; DNA: TGTGCCATCAGTGAGGGTGGGACCTCTGGAAACACCATATATTTT; CDR3: CAISEGGTSGNTIYF
size: few; J: TRBJ1-5; D: TRBD1; V: TRBV3-1/TRBV3-2; DNA: TGTGCCAGCAGCCCAGGGACAGCGGGCAATCAGCCCCAGCATTTT; CDR3: CASSPGTAGNQPQHF
size: NA; J: TRBJ2-5; D: NA; V: TRBV11-2; DNA: TGTGCCAGCAGCCTGGGGGTGGCCGAGACCCAGTACTTC; CDR3: CASSLGVAETQYF
size: NA; J: TRBJ1-3; D: NA; V: TRBV19; DNA: TGTGCCAGTAGTATAGGCCCCGGACAGTTTTTCTCTGGAAACACCATATATTTT; CDR3: CASSIGPGQFFSGNTIYF
size: once; J: TRBJ2-5; D: NA; V: TRBV7-2; DNA: TGTGCCAGCAGCTTAGAGCCACTAACTGGGGCGGGGACCCAGTACTTC; CDR3: CASSLEPLTGAGTQYF
size: NA; J: TRBJ2-7; D: NA; V: TRBV5-1; DNA: TGCGCCAGCAGCTTACAGGGAGAGCAGTACTTC; CDR3: CASSLQGEQYF
size: NA; J: TRBJ1-1; D: NA; V: TRBV12-3/TRBV12-4; DNA: TGTGCCAGCAGCCCCCGTGGGGGAGAAGCTTTCTTT; CDR3: CASSPRGGEAFF
size: NA; J: TRBJ2-2; D: NA; V: TRBV4-3; DNA: TGCGCCAGCAGCCAGGAGGACGGTATTGGGGAGCTGTTTTTT; CDR3: CASSQEDGIGELFF
size: NA; J: TRBJ2-3; D: NA; V: TRBV7-9; DNA: TGTGCCAGCAGCTTAGTTGCGGTTAGCACAGATACGCAGTATTTT; CDR3: CASSLVAVSTDTQYF
size: NA; J: TRBJ1-1; D: NA; V: TRBV7-9; DNA: TGTGCCAGCAGCTCGCATATTGAAGCTTTCTTT; CDR3: CASSSHIEAFF
size: NA; J: TRBJ1-2; D: NA; V: TRBV27; DNA: TGTGCCAGCAGTCCTCACCCTCGGGGGACGAAGGACTATGGCTACACCTTC; CDR3: CASSPHPRGTKDYGYTF
size: NA; J: TRBJ1-5; D: NA; V: TRBV19; DNA: TGTGCCAGTAGTATTCCGGGGGGGCAGCCCCAGCATTTT; CDR3: CASSIPGGQPQHF
size: NA; J: TRBJ1-1; D: TRBD1; V: TRBV4-3; DNA: TGCGCCAGCAGCCAAGCTCAGGGGGCCCTGAACACTGAAGCTTTCTTT; CDR3: CASSQAQGALNTEAFF
size: once; J: TRBJ1-2; D: TRBD1; V: TRBV9; DNA: TGTGCCAGCAGCGTAGCAGGAGGGGGCGGCTATGGCTACACCTTC; CDR3: CASSVAGGGGYGYTF
size: NA; J: TRBJ2-1; D: TRBD2; V: TRBV7-9; DNA: TGTGCCAGCAGCTTACCGGGTCGCGGGAGCTACAATGAGCAGTTCTTC; CDR3: CASSLPGRGSYNEQFF
size: NA; J: TRBJ2-2; D: NA; V: TRBV29-1; DNA: TGCAGCGTTCACAGGGCGAACACCGGGGAGCTGTTTTTT; CDR3: CSVHRANTGELFF
size: NA; J: TRBJ2-7; D: NA; V: TRBV1; DNA: TGCACCAGCAGCCAAGCATCAGGGTCATCTAGCCCCTCCTACGAGCAGTACTTC; CDR3: CTSSQASGSSSPSYEQYF
size: NA; J: TRBJ1-1; D: TRBD1; V: TRBV18; DNA: TGTGCCAGCTCACCACCCACAGGGGGCAAGGAAGCTTTCTTT; CDR3: CASSPPTGGKEAFF
size: NA; J: TRBJ1-3; D: NA; V: TRBV7-2; DNA: TGTGCCAGCAGCCCCGGGCTTCGTCTCTCTGGAAACACCATATATTTT; CDR3: CASSPGLRLSGNTIYF
size: NA; J: TRBJ1-5; D: TRBD1; V: TRBV19; DNA: TGTGCCAGTAGAATGACCGGGACAGCTCTACTCAATCAGCCCCAGCATTTT; CDR3: CASRMTGTALLNQPQHF
size: NA; J: TRBJ1-1; D: NA; V: TRBV11-2; DNA: TGTGCCAGCAGCTTAGAACCGGGACCGAACACTGAAGCTTTCTTT; CDR3: CASSLEPGPNTEAFF
size: NA; J: TRBJ1-4; D: TRBD1; V: TRBV7-9; DNA: TGTGCCAGCAGCCTCGAACAGGGGGCGAGTGAAAAACTGTTTTTT; CDR3: CASSLEQGASEKLFF
size: NA; J: TRBJ1-5; D: TRBD1; V: TRBV6-5; DNA: TGTGCCAGCAAACTAACAGGGGGCGCGAATCAGCCCCAGCATTTT; CDR3: CASKLTGGANQPQHF
size: many; J: TRBJ1-1; D: NA; V: TRBV20-1; DNA: TGCAGTGCTAGTAGGACAGACTTTGAAGCTTTCTTT; CDR3: CSASRTDFEAFF
size: NA; J: TRBJ1-2; D: NA; V: TRBV2; DNA: TGTGCCAGCAGTGAAACCGGCCCCACAGGTAGCTATGGCTACACCTTC; CDR3: CASSETGPTGSYGYTF
size: few; J: TRBJ2-1; D: NA; V: TRBV10-2; DNA: TGCGCCAGCTCCCCCACAGCCAGCTCCTACAATGAGCAGTTCTTC; CDR3: CASSPTASSYNEQFF